The table lists the clone carrying this TCR beta chain with many counts. These data come from a study of blood T cell repertoires in COVID-19. Across the study: COVID-19 samples, acute and convalescent, were from the United States, Italy and Spain. Sample material is recorded as cDNA or gDNA derived from T cells, B-cell-depleted T cells, or PBMCs.

Per the germline V gene, CDR1 is KGHSH and CDR2 is LQKENI. CDR3 length equals 13 residues. Trimming took off 8 bases at V and 2 bases at J, with 13 bases between the two ends. As handled by the study authors: Reference gene primer amplification yielded estimated nucleated cell counts. The table came from immunoSEQ multiplex PCR; TCRdb's copy has only in-frame clones and leaves some out. V and J calls and clone size come straight from that table; D and trimming were deduced from the DNA. The repertoire includes about 130,000 clones, around 81% of them detected once, and about a tenth sits in the top ten.

The sequence was obtained from a man in his forties with active or convalescent COVID-19. The V call is TRBV18, the J call TRBJ2-7; no definite D call. Sequenced material: peripheral blood. The CDR3 loop reads CASKDKSPYEQYF. CDR3 DNA: TGTGCCAGCAAAGACAAGTCTCCCTACGAGCAGTACTTC.